Given below is one T cell receptor (beta chain) in context. These data originate in a study of T cell changes during pregnancy in multiple sclerosis. The assay was immunoSEQ multiplex PCR, and TCRdb's table has in-frame clones only and misses some. This table has roughly 30,000 clones, 88% appearing once. The sequences come from CD4+ T cells from peripheral blood mononuclear cells, collected in the first trimester of pregnancy. The TCR comes from a female donor in good health, enrolled as a control in a pregnancy study.

CDR3 residues: CASSWGPGESTEAFF. CDR3 nucleotides: TGCGCCAGCAGCTGGGGGCCAGGGGAAAGCACTGAAGCTTTCTTT. The chain joins TRBV5-1 to TRBJ1-1; possibly TRBD1 for D (6 bases). The CDR3 loop spans 15 amino acids. V was cut by 3 bases and J by 4 bases, with 16 bases left in between. The germline V gene encodes CDR1 SGHRS and CDR2 YFSETQ.